This entry concerns a single T cell receptor (beta chain). This specimen belongs to a study of beta chain features in type 1 diabetes. Reverse transcribing all isolated RNA meant expressed TCRB transcripts were sequenced. The method was immunoSEQ multiplex PCR; TCRdb's version includes in-frame clones alone and lacks a portion of them. The table records 200,000 to 250,000 clones, over 65% of them present only once. The J segment lost 4 bases and the V segment lost 5 bases, leaving 6 bases of the junction unmatched. Germline V gene lookup returns CDR1 GTSNPN and CDR2 SVGIG (reference sequence). This CDR3 is 13 amino acids long.

The receptor was derived from a man under 40 in good health. The sequenced material came from naive CD4+ T cells from blood. V is TRBV30 and J is TRBJ2-3, with TRBD2 identical over 7 bases. CDR3 DNA: TGTGCCTGGGACCCCGCGGGGGCAGATACGCAGTATTTT. This codes for CAWDPAGADTQYF.